This T cell receptor (beta chain) is from a study of blood T cell repertoires in COVID-19. Overall study context: The United States, Italy and Spain supplied acute and convalescent COVID-19 samples. PBMCs, B-cell-depleted T cells, or T cells were the source of the cDNA or gDNA that made up the material.

The trim removed 4 bases at V and 3 bases at J, leaving 28 bases unmatched. The V gene's germline CDR1 is ENHRY and CDR2 SYGVKD. The CDR3 consists of 24 residues. This clone was seen a single time. Original handling: Quantification of nucleated cells was approximated via reference gene primer amplification. Sequenced by immunoSEQ multiplex PCR; TCRdb stores in-frame clones only, minus some. The DNA was the basis for D and trimming; V, J and clone size are from that table. The repertoire holds 130,000 to 150,000 clones, with 70% to 90% as singletons. Material for sequencing was peripheral blood. The TCR originated in a man aged 55 to 70 with active or convalescent COVID-19. This chain links TRBV10-3 with TRBJ2-1, with TRBD2 matching over 12 bases. CDR3 region: CAISAATGTGSRTSGESVYNEQFF. The CDR3 DNA reads as TGTGCCATCAGTGCCGCCACCGGGACAGGGTCGAGGACTAGCGGGGAATCAGTCTACAATGAGCAGTTCTTC.